This T cell receptor beta chain emerged from a study of vaccination and CD4 T cells after COVID-19. The overall study: Stimulation of cells relied on overlapping spike peptides derived from SARS-CoV-2, HCoV-NL63, HCoV-OC43 and HCoV-229E.

Treatment described: 10-day PBMC culture with coronavirus spike peptide pools or control peptides (ViraFEST assay). This clonotype appeared once. No antigen is known for it. In germline, CDR1 is DFQATT, CDR2 SNEGSKA (reference sequence). The CDR3 is made up of 15 amino acids. The V end lost 6 bases, the J end lost 7 bases, and 22 bases lay between the germline ends. Cultured CD4+ T-cell DNA underwent Oncomine TCR Beta short-read sequencing. TCRdb ran MiXCR on the PCR reads and lists one entry per CDR3 protein. The table lists 15,000 to 20,000 distinct CDR3 sequences, roughly 60% of them singletons, with around 7.4% in the top ten.

The sample comprised CD4+ T cells from blood, cultured in vitro. The chain uses TRBV20-1 and TRBJ2-1; D is possibly TRBD1 (5 bases). This TCR was sampled from a human donor who had recovered from COVID-19. The DNA of the CDR3 is TGCAGTGCCTTACTTGGGGCTAGTAAGCCGAATGAGCAGTTCTTC. Protein sequence: CSALLGASKPNEQFF.